Presented here are 4 T cell receptor beta chains from one specimen sequenced in a study of cytomegalovirus exposure and HLA in healthy donors. 60 Vbeta and 13 Jbeta primers were used in PCR. Sequenced by immunoSEQ multiplex PCR; TCRdb stores in-frame clones only, minus some. The sample shows 150,000 to 200,000 clones, around 80% of them seen only once. The sample taken for sequencing was PBMCs. The receptor source for this set is a woman in her 30s in good health and CMV-seropositive.

The chain couples TRBV28 to TRBJ2-7; D is possibly TRBD1 (5 bases). The CDR3 covers 13 residues. V shed 7 bases and J shed 3 bases, with 13 bases lying between them. The germline V gene encodes CDR1 MDHEN and CDR2 SYDVKM. CDR3 protein: CASNTGTNYEQYF. Written as DNA, the CDR3 is TGTGCCAGCAATACAGGCACAAACTACGAGCAGTACTTC.

This clone was observed a handful of times. The chain carries TRBV11-3 and TRBJ1-2, with 10 bases lining up with TRBD1. This CDR3 is built from 15 residues. The germline CDR1 and CDR2 sequences are SGHNT and YENEEA. J gave up 4 bases and V 4 bases, and 6 bases lay outside the gene matches. CDR3 DNA: TGTGCCAGCAGCTCCCCGGACAGGGGGGTCTATGGCTACACCTTC. Encoded protein: CASSSPDRGVYGYTF.

This clone was seen a few times. The chain links TRBV10-3 to TRBJ2-7, with D perhaps TRBD1 (6 bases). Germline values: CDR1 ENHRY, CDR2 SYGVKD. Trimming shortened V by 2 bases and J by 4 bases, and 9 bases separated the two germline ends. This CDR3 is built from 13 residues. The CDR3 DNA reads TGTGCCATCAGTGAGGGCAGGGGATACGAGCAGTACTTC. It codes for CAISEGRGYEQYF.

The chain has TRBV5-3 and TRBJ1-2, with TRBD1 identical over 7 bases. TRBV5-3 carries the ORF label, with uncertain function. After removal of 4 bases from V and 8 bases from J, the junction contained 8 bases not matched to a gene. The CDR3 is made up of 13 amino acids. CDR3 coding DNA: TGTGCCAGAAGCACCCAGACAGGGTACGGCTACACCTTC. Translating it yields CARSTQTGYGYTF.